The clone carrying this TCR beta chain appeared a few times. V lost 6 bases to trimming and J lost 8 bases, with 16 bases between them. The CDR3 is 14 amino acids. In germline, CDR1 is SNHLY, CDR2 FYNNEI. The data were obtained in a study of beta chain features in type 1 diabetes. Expressed TCRB transcripts were sequenced, since all the RNA that had been isolated was reverse transcribed. The table came from immunoSEQ multiplex PCR; TCRdb's copy has only in-frame clones and leaves some out. The sample includes hundreds of thousands of clones, about 30% of them seen just once. The TCR comes from a man aged 18 to 35 in good health. Sequencing input: naive CD4+ T cells from blood. V gene TRBV2 combines with J gene TRBJ1-4; no definite D call. CDR3 protein: CASRIDSQSEKLFF. The CDR3 nucleotides read TGTGCCAGCAGAATAGACTCCCAGTCGGAAAAACTGTTTTTT. Filled out from reference TRBV2 and TRBJ1-4, the complete variable domain reads EPEVTQTPSHQVTQMGQEVILRCVPISNHLYFYWYRQILGQKVEFLVSFYNNEISEKSEIFDDQFSVERPDGSNFTLKIRSTKLEDSAMYFCASRIDSQSEKLFFGSGTQLSVL.